This TCR beta chain was found in a study of control samples from healthy donors and cancer patients. Germline CDR1 and CDR2: SGDLS and YYNGEE. CDR3 length: 15 amino acids. The V and J ends lost 4 bases and 5 bases respectively, with 18 bases between them. Only in-frame clones appear in the TCRdb table, and some are missing; sequencing was by immunoSEQ multiplex PCR. The sample includes 40,000 to 55,000 clones, approximately 89% of them seen just once. Sample: PBMCs. The receptor was derived from a man between 40 and 49 years old with colorectal cancer. The chain links TRBV9 to TRBJ1-1; D is possibly TRBD1 (6 bases). The CDR3 DNA is TGTGCCAGCAGCCCCTCGGGGGCCATTTGGACTGAAGCTTTCTTT. Protein: CASSPSGAIWTEAFF.